The 9 T cell receptor beta chains presented below share a single source sample, sequenced in a study of blood T cell repertoires in COVID-19. Libraries were prepared by immunoSEQ multiplex PCR; TCRdb keeps only in-frame clonotypes and omits some of them. This table holds 100,000 to 120,000 clones, around 84% found once. Sequenced: peripheral blood. These receptors were taken from a woman aged 80 or over with acute or convalescent COVID-19.

The rearrangement links TRBV6-5 to TRBJ1-2; D unclear. The germline V gene encodes CDR1 MNHEY and CDR2 SVGAGI. The V gene lost 2 bases and the J gene lost 8 bases, with 9 bases spanning the gap. The CDR3 spans 12 residues. CDR3 in DNA: TGTGCCAGCAGTTACAACACAGAGGGCTACACCTTC. Protein sequence: CASSYNTEGYTF.

The V call is TRBV7-2, the J call TRBJ2-1, with 7 bases matching TRBD1. J was trimmed by 6 bases and V by 5 bases; bases with no gene match: 16. CDR1 SGHTA and CDR2 FQGNSA come from the germline V gene. This CDR3 has 17 amino acids. The CDR3: CASSIITGTVNSNEQFF. The CDR3 DNA follows: TGTGCCAGCAGCATTATTACCGGGACAGTCAACTCCAATGAGCAGTTCTTC. Full variable domain (rest looked up from reference TRBV7-2 and TRBJ2-1): GAGVSQSPSNKVTEKGKDVELRCDPISGHTALYWYRQSLGQGLEFLIYFQGNSAPDKSGLPSDRFSAERTGGSVSTLTIQRTQQEDSAVYLCASSIITGTVNSNEQFFGPGTRLTVL.

The chain combines TRBV5-1 with TRBJ2-2; D perhaps matches TRBD2 (5 bases). V lost 2 bases to trimming and J lost 4 bases, with 15 bases between them. Germline CDR1 and CDR2: SGHRS and YFSETQ. The CDR3 contains 16 residues. The CDR3 spells CASSFQAERVTGELFF. As DNA, the CDR3 is TGCGCCAGCAGCTTTCAAGCGGAGCGAGTCACCGGGGAGCTGTTTTTT.

The table lists this clone with a few counts. The rearrangement joins TRBV5-5 to TRBJ2-5; D remains ambiguous. The germline CDR1 and CDR2 sequences are SGHKS and YYEKEE (reference sequence). The CDR3 has 14 residues. V was pared by 4 bases and J by 1 base, with 11 bases between. The CDR3 here is CASSPAGPQETQYF. The DNA for the CDR3 is TGTGCCAGCAGCCCGGCTGGGCCCCAAGAGACCCAGTACTTC.

The gene calls are TRBV28 and TRBJ2-1; tentative D call: TRBD2 (5 bases). V was pared by 5 bases and J by 5 bases, with 13 bases between. Germline V CDR1 and CDR2: MDHEN, SYDVKM. The CDR3 contains 14 residues. CDR3 region: CASSPTGKDNEQFF. CDR3 sequence (DNA): TGTGCCAGCAGTCCTACGGGGAAGGACAATGAGCAGTTCTTC. The complete variable domain, with remaining parts taken from reference TRBV28 and TRBJ2-1, reads DVKVTQSSRYLVKRTGEKVFLECVQDMDHENMFWYRQDPGLGLRLIYFSYDVKMKEKGDIPEGYSVSREKKERFSLILESASTNQTSMYLCASSPTGKDNEQFFGPGTRLTVL.

The V call is TRBV2, the J call TRBJ2-7; D might be TRBD1 (5 bases). Germline CDR1 is SNHLY and CDR2 is FYNNEI. Trimming stripped 5 bases from V and 0 bases from J, with 17 bases between. This CDR3 spans 16 amino acids. Written as DNA, the CDR3 is TGTGCCAGCAGTCAACGGACCGACAGATCCTCCTACGAGCAGTACGTC. Translation gives CASSQRTDRSSYEQYV.

The V gene is TRBV14, the J gene TRBJ2-2, with D maybe TRBD2 (6 bases). The V gene lost 3 bases and the J gene lost 6 bases, with 14 bases spanning the gap. The CDR3 length is 15 residues. Germline lookup yields CDR1 SGHDN and CDR2 FVKESK. CDR3 residues: CASSQQTRRAGELFF. CDR3 DNA sequence: TGTGCCAGCAGCCAGCAGACTAGGAGAGCCGGGGAGCTGTTTTTT.

This chain joins TRBV27 and TRBJ2-1; TRBD2 agrees at 8 bases. This CDR3 region has 15 residues. Germline trimming cut 8 bases from V and 4 bases from J; bases unmatched to any gene: 10. Germline V lookup: CDR1 MNHEY, CDR2 SMNVEV (reference sequence). CDR3 residues: CASRKDSGNYNEQFF. The CDR3 bases are TGTGCCAGCCGTAAGGATAGCGGGAATTACAATGAGCAGTTCTTC.

The chain joins TRBV10-3 to TRBJ1-5, with 9 bases identical to TRBD1. Germline loops: CDR1 ENHRY, CDR2 SYGVKD. The V gene end was trimmed by 10 bases and the J gene end by 6 bases; junction bases not matched to a gene: 10. The CDR3 spans 14 residues. In DNA, the CDR3 is TGTGCCACCAGACAGGACAGGGGCGGTCAGCCCCAGCATTTT. It translates to CATRQDRGGQPQHF.